Listed below are T cell receptor beta chains from one sample, sequenced in a study of identical twins. TCRdb re-called the 5' RACE reads with MiXCR, one entry per CDR3 protein. The sample holds roughly 1.6 million distinct CDR3 sequences; 32% are singletons and the top ten take about 0.27%. Sequencing was done on a sample of cord blood. The receptors were sampled from a newborn girl in good health. Each CDR3 is given with its conserved first and last residue.

TRBV20-1	TRBJ2-7	CSARDPGLAVPSYEQYF
TRBV9	TRBJ2-1	CASSAPGPEQFF
TRBV6-4	TRBJ2-1	CASSDALARQFF
TRBV5-4	TRBJ2-1	CASSFPLAGGNNEQFF
TRBV15	TRBJ2-7	CATSRDLGLAGSYEQYF
TRBV6-2/TRBV6-3	TRBJ2-3	CASSYSSPGKDTQYF
TRBV21-1	TRBJ2-3	CASSKLCTDTQYF
TRBV7-6	TRBJ1-4	CASSLGPFFNEKLFF
TRBV2	TRBJ2-1	CASRRTGGYDEQFF
TRBV6-2/TRBV6-3	TRBJ2-1	CASSYRLAGGRNEQFF
TRBV12-5	TRBJ1-5	CASGYRTGQPQHF
TRBV12-3/TRBV12-4	TRBJ1-1	CASGRTGINTEAFF
TRBV7-2	TRBJ2-7	CASSFTGLAERNEQYF
TRBV10-3	TRBJ2-3	CAISEFSERTDTQYF
TRBV24-1	TRBJ1-1	CATRPQGGTEAFF
TRBV24-1	.	CATSDQDYLGTQYF
TRBV7-2	TRBJ2-3	CASSLKRGAEGTQYF
TRBV11-2	TRBJ2-1	CASSLDMAGLAGGDNEQFF
TRBV5-1	TRBJ2-1	CASRSRETRFF
TRBV5-5	TRBJ2-7	CASSSLVGAPQYF
TRBV11-2	TRBJ2-1	CASSLKGSGIAYNEQFF
TRBV7-9	TRBJ2-4	CASSHFSGILGKNIQYF
TRBV5-1	TRBJ2-3	CASSQRGDTDTQYF
TRBV12-3/TRBV12-4	TRBJ2-1	CASRRTAYNEQFF
TRBV5-1	TRBJ1-1	CASSPAGSGTEAFF
TRBV10-1	TRBJ2-3	CASSDSGDTDTQYF
TRBV28	TRBJ2-1	CASSFALHGRGRNEQFF
TRBV12-3/TRBV12-4	TRBJ2-1	CASSLVGSGPVYNEQFF
TRBV12-3/TRBV12-4	TRBJ2-1	CASSPRLSGQFF
TRBV11-2	TRBJ2-5	CASSLATVGETQYF
TRBV6-1	TRBJ1-6	CASSETFVSPLHF
TRBV3-1	TRBJ2-4	CASSQDQWGAKNIQYF
TRBV20-1	TRBJ2-6	CSARDNSGANVLTF